The 16 T cell receptor beta chains in this list originate from one sample, sequenced in a study of early T cells in non-severe SARS-CoV-2 infection. TCRdb re-called the 5' RACE reads with MiXCR, one entry per CDR3 protein. The table lists about 81,000 distinct CDR3 sequences, 11% to 15% of them singletons. The material sequenced was whole blood. The receptor set was obtained from an adult who was a healthcare worker with PCR-confirmed SARS-CoV-2 infection or an uninfected control (not recorded which).

This chain connects TRBV5-1 to TRBJ1-5; D is possibly TRBD1 (5 bases). Trimming removed 3 bases from V and 5 bases from J, with 9 bases in between. The CDR3 is made up of 13 amino acids. Germline V gene sequence: CDR1 SGHRS, CDR2 YFSETQ. The CDR3 loop reads CASSSGDHQPQHF. CDR3 DNA sequence: TGCGCCAGCAGCTCGGGGGACCATCAGCCCCAGCATTTT.

The sample holds a few counts of this clonotype. The chain joins TRBV9 to TRBJ2-3; D not certain. The germline V and J ends were trimmed by 0 bases and 3 bases, with 8 bases remaining between them. Germline V CDR1 and CDR2: SGDLS, YYNGEE. CDR3 length: 14 residues. The CDR3 nucleotides are TGTGCCAGCAGCGTAGGAGTAGAGACAGATACGCAGTATTTT. This codes for CASSVGVETDTQYF.

The J gene is TRBJ1-2, the V gene TRBV2; possible D gene TRBD1, 6 bases. The CDR3 is 14 amino acids. Between the trimmed V and J ends, which lost 6 bases and 8 bases, there was a span of 19 bases. Germline-derived CDR1 and CDR2 are SNHLY and FYNNEI. The CDR3 nucleotides read TGTGCCAGCAGCCTTAAACAGGGATCAGGAGGCTACACCTTC. This gives the protein CASSLKQGSGGYTF.

This clonotype was seen a handful of times. This chain joins TRBV18 and TRBJ2-3; D possibly corresponds to TRBD2 (6 bases). Germline CDR1 reads KGHSH; CDR2 reads LQKENI. The CDR3 sequence is 14 residues long. V was clipped by 4 bases and J by 5 bases, with 13 bases between them. The CDR3 coding sequence is TGTGCCAGCTCACTGGAGGGGCCGGGAGATACGCAGTATTTT. Translating gives CASSLEGPGDTQYF.

The chain carries TRBV28 and TRBJ2-7; possibly TRBD2 for D (5 bases). This CDR3 has 15 residues. Germline lookup yields CDR1 MDHEN and CDR2 SYDVKM. V lost 8 bases and J lost 2, with 19 bases in between. As DNA, the CDR3 is TGTGCCAGCGGCCGGACGGGGATTGAAACCTACGAGCAGTACTTC. It translates to CASGRTGIETYEQYF.

About this clonotype: Sequence at one end of the junction differs from germline and may be a read error. CDR3 nucleotide sequence: TGCGCCAACAGCCGAGAAAGACTAGCGGGGACCCAGTACTTC. Amino acid sequence: CANSRERLAGTQYF. The genes are TRBV4-3 and TRBJ2-5; TRBD2 matches 10 bases. The CDR3 runs 14 residues. Germline V lookup: CDR1 LGHNA, CDR2 YSLEER.

This clonotype was counted a few times. The chain combines TRBV7-8 with TRBJ2-7, with TRBD1 matching 10 bases. This CDR3 is built from 14 residues. The germline V gene encodes CDR1 SGHVS and CDR2 FQNEAQ. Trimming took 0 bases from V and 7 from J; bases not matched to a gene: 3. For the CDR3, the DNA is TGTGCCAGCAGCTTAGCGGACAGGGGGAGGGAGCAGTACTTC. Translating it yields CASSLADRGREQYF.

Turning to this clonotype: Sequence at one end of the junction differs from germline and may be a read error. The rearrangement joins TRBV6-5 to TRBJ1-3; D unclear. CDR1 MNHEY and CDR2 SVGAGI come from the germline V gene. This CDR3 has 11 amino acids. The CDR3 nucleotides read TGTCCCAGCAGAAAAGCGGACACCATATATTTT. This gives the protein CPSRKADTIYF.

The chain links TRBV7-9 to TRBJ1-6; no firm D call. Trimming stripped 5 bases from V and 8 bases from J, with 7 bases between. CDR3 length: 12 residues. Germline loops: CDR1 SEHNR, CDR2 FQNEAQ (reference sequence). The CDR3 DNA follows: TGTGCCAGCAGCCCCGAGGATTCACCCCTCCACTTT. Its translation: CASSPEDSPLHF.

This clonotype appeared many times. The CDR3 loop is CASSLGPSLVTDTQYF. CDR3 DNA sequence: TGTGCCAGCAGCCTCGGGCCTTCCCTTGTCACAGATACGCAGTATTTT. V usage is TRBV28 and J usage is TRBJ2-3; no firm D call. V shed 6 bases and J shed 2 bases, with 18 bases lying between them. Germline lookup yields CDR1 MDHEN and CDR2 SYDVKM. The CDR3 is made up of 16 amino acids.

Note on this clonotype: Sequence at one end of the junction differs from germline and may be a read error. The V and J genes are TRBV28 and TRBJ2-4, with D perhaps matching TRBD1 or TRBD2 (5 bases each). Germline V gene data show CDR1 as MDHEN and CDR2 as SYDVKM. CDR3 length equals 16 residues. The CDR3 DNA follows: TGTGCCAGCAGTCTCCAGGGAGTTGGTGTCAAAAACATTCAGTACTTT. This gives the protein CASSLQGVGVKNIQYF. The full variable domain, with the rest looked up from reference TRBV28 and TRBJ2-4, is DVKVTQSSRYLVKRTGEKVFLECVQDMDHENMFWYRQDPGLGLRLIYFSYDVKMKEKGDIPEGYSVSREKKERFSLILESASTNQTSMYLCASSLQGVGVKNIQYFGAGTRLSVL.

This clonotype occurred many times. One end of the junction fails to match germline, which may point to a read error. V usage is TRBV11-1 and J usage is TRBJ1-1; D gene ambiguous. Germline V gene sequence: CDR1 SGHAT, CDR2 FQDESV (reference sequence). There are 13 residues in the CDR3. CDR3 in amino acids: CASSFEGYTEAFF. CDR3 DNA: TGTGCCAGCAGCTTCGAAGGGTACACTGAAGCCTTCTTT.

This clonotype was picked up a small number of times. The J gene is TRBJ2-3, the V gene TRBV5-1; D is ambiguous. Trimming left V 6 bases short and J 6 bases short, with 11 bases between. In germline, CDR1 is SGHRS, CDR2 YFSETQ. CDR3 size: 12 residues. The CDR3 bases are TGCGCCAGCACCTTTCCTGGGGATACGCAGTATTTT. Translating gives CASTFPGDTQYF.

In this sample, this clonotype turned up a few times. The chain links TRBV9 to TRBJ2-1; 9 bases fit TRBD2. Looked up from germline, CDR1 is SGDLS and CDR2 is YYNGEE. With 1 base clipped from V and 6 bases from J, the junction kept 8 bases outside the gene matches. The CDR3 spans 16 residues. The CDR3 region has the DNA TGTGCCAGCAGCGTATCCGGGACTAGCTTTTCCAATGAGCAGTTCTTC. Residues: CASSVSGTSFSNEQFF.

This clonotype was picked up a small number of times. The CDR3 sequence is CSVGGYQETQYF. The CDR3 nucleotides are TGCAGCGTTGGGGGGTACCAAGAGACCCAGTACTTC. The chain combines TRBV29-1 with TRBJ2-5; either TRBD1 or TRBD2 may fit D (5 bases each). The CDR3 has 12 amino acids. Germline CDR1 reads SQVTM; CDR2 reads ANQGSEA. Between the trimmed V and J ends, which lost 4 bases and 0 bases, there was a span of 6 bases.

This chain joins TRBV7-2 and TRBJ2-7; a weak D match, TRBD1 (5 bases). The germline V gene encodes CDR1 SGHTA and CDR2 FQGNSA. The V gene lost 6 bases and the J gene lost 2 bases, with 14 bases spanning the gap. The CDR3 covers 14 residues. The CDR3, as DNA: TGTGCCAGCAGAACAGACAGCCCTCCCTACGAGCAGTACTTC. It translates to CASRTDSPPYEQYF. Using reference TRBV7-2 and TRBJ2-7 for the parts outside the CDR3, the full variable domain is GAGVSQSPSNKVTEKGKDVELRCDPISGHTALYWYRQSLGQGLEFLIYFQGNSAPDKSGLPSDRFSAERTGGSVSTLTIQRTQQEDSAVYLCASRTDSPPYEQYFGPGTRLTVT.